The 31 T cell receptor beta chains reported below all come from one sample, sequenced in a study of T cell responses to AZD1222 COVID-19 vaccine. The table came from immunoSEQ multiplex PCR; TCRdb's copy has only in-frame clones and leaves some out. Of approximately 170,000 clones in the sample, around nine tenths were seen once. The source was peripheral blood, collected 28 days after the second AZD1222 dose. Receptor source: an adult who received the AZD1222 COVID-19 vaccine.

This chain connects TRBV6-2 or TRBV6-3 to TRBJ2-7; D might be TRBD2 (6 bases). CDR3 length: 13 residues. The V and J ends lost 4 bases and 1 base respectively, with 8 bases between them. Per the germline V gene, CDR1 is MNHEY and CDR2 is SVGEGT. The CDR3, as DNA: TGTGCCAGCAGTTGGGACTTTTCCTACGAGCAGTACTTC. Its protein product is CASSWDFSYEQYF.

The chain combines TRBV6-5 with TRBJ1-4; D uncertain. V was shortened by 7 bases and J by 0 bases, with 12 bases between the two germline ends. The CDR3 consists of 15 residues. Looked up from germline, CDR1 is MNHEY and CDR2 is SVGAGI. The CDR3 DNA reads as TGTGCCAGCACCCAAATGATTGCAACTAATGAAAAACTGTTTTTT. Translation: CASTQMIATNEKLFF.

In regard to this clone: Other DNA sequences from this sample encode an identical CDR3 as well. The chain combines TRBV30 with TRBJ1-2; D is undetermined. Germline CDR1 is GTSNPN and CDR2 is SVGIG (reference sequence). The V and J ends lost 2 bases and 0 bases respectively, with 7 bases between them. The CDR3 extends over 13 amino acids. CDR3 bases: TGTGCCTGGAGTAGGGCAGCTAACTATGGCTACACCTTC. This translates into CAWSRAANYGYTF.

The J gene is TRBJ1-4, the V gene TRBV6-5; D unclear. Germline V gives CDR1 MNHEY, CDR2 SVGAGI. The CDR3 has 14 amino acids. The V end was cut by 5 bases, the J end by 0 bases, with 7 bases between. The CDR3 sequence is CASSRLATNEKLFF. DNA for the CDR3: TGTGCCAGCAGTCGCCTTGCAACTAATGAAAAACTGTTTTTT.

The gene calls are TRBV27 and TRBJ2-2; possibly TRBD1 for D (6 bases). CDR1 is MNHEY and CDR2 is SMNVEV in the germline V gene (reference sequence). V was pared by 5 bases and J by 5 bases, with 15 bases between. This CDR3 has 15 amino acids. This CDR3 is CASSPQTGWTGELFF. CDR3 DNA: TGTGCCAGCAGTCCTCAGACAGGCTGGACCGGGGAGCTGTTTTTT.

The genes are TRBV5-1 and TRBJ1-6; 7 bases line up with TRBD1. The junction had 8 bases not matched to a gene; V was cut back by 4 bases and J by 7 bases. The CDR3 consists of 15 residues. The V gene's germline CDR1 is SGHRS and CDR2 YFSETQ. As DNA, the CDR3 is TGCGCCAGCAGCGATCGGGACAGCGGAAATTCACCCCTCCACTTT. This gives the protein CASSDRDSGNSPLHF. Filled out from reference TRBV5-1 and TRBJ1-6, the complete variable domain reads KAGVTQTPRYLIKTRGQQVTLSCSPISGHRSVSWYQQTPGQGLQFLFEYFSETQRNKGNFPGRFSGRQFSNSRSEMNVSTLELGDSALYLCASSDRDSGNSPLHFGNGTRLTVT.

This clone was seen just once. The chain has TRBV2 and TRBJ2-1; a weak D match, TRBD1 (6 bases). Trimming cost V 2 bases and J 4 bases, with 15 bases left between them. Germline-derived CDR1 and CDR2 are SNHLY and FYNNEI. The CDR3 consists of 16 residues. The CDR3 DNA sequence: TGTGCCAGCAGTGAAAGTAACAGGGACGTATACAATGAGCAGTTCTTC. Translated, it gives CASSESNRDVYNEQFF.

The chain carries TRBV29-1 and TRBJ2-7, with 7 bases lining up with TRBD1. CDR3 length equals 13 residues. Germline CDR1 is SQVTM and CDR2 is ANQGSEA. With V trimmed by 3 bases and J by 7 bases, 9 bases remained unmatched. This CDR3 reads CSVEGTDLTEQYF. CDR3 sequence (DNA): TGCAGCGTTGAGGGGACAGACCTAACAGAGCAGTACTTC.

This chain's CDR3 is CASSLLAGSYEQYF. CDR3 bases: TGTGCCAGCAGCTTACTAGCGGGGAGCTACGAGCAGTACTTC. The chain recombines TRBV3-1 (or the pseudogene TRBV3-2) with TRBJ2-7; 10 bases line up with TRBD2. V shed 5 bases, J shed 3 bases, and the junction held 4 bases outside the gene matches. The CDR3 length is 14 residues. Germline CDR1 and CDR2: LGHDT and YNNKEL (reference sequence).

CDR3 nucleotide sequence: TGTGCCGGCGCCCGAGAGAACACCGGGGAGCTGTTTTTT. It encodes CAGARENTGELFF. V and J are TRBV2 and TRBJ2-2; the D is unclear. Germline V gene data show CDR1 as SNHLY and CDR2 as FYNNEI. The CDR3 is 13 amino acids. V lost 11 bases and J 1 base, leaving 11 bases between the germline ends.

This clone was seen a single time. This rearrangement joins TRBV6-2 or TRBV6-3 to TRBJ2-7; 8 positions agree with TRBD2. Germline CDR1 MNHEY, CDR2 SVGEGT. CDR3 length equals 14 residues. The J segment lost 2 bases and the V segment lost 5 bases, leaving 5 bases of the junction unmatched. The CDR3 sequence: CASSIAGKAYEQYF. The CDR3 nucleotides read TGTGCCAGCAGTATAGCGGGGAAGGCCTACGAGCAGTACTTC.

The V gene is TRBV7-9, the J gene TRBJ2-5; D assignment may be TRBD1 or TRBD2 (5 bases each). The CDR3 has 17 amino acids. The V gene's germline CDR1 is SEHNR and CDR2 FQNEAQ (reference sequence). The V end was cut by 2 bases, the J end by 5 bases, with 21 bases between. For the CDR3, the DNA is TGTGCCAGCAGCTTAAGGGGCCGGGACGGATGGGTGGAGACCCAGTACTTC. Translating gives CASSLRGRDGWVETQYF.

This rearrangement joins TRBV5-1 to TRBJ2-5; TRBD2 might be the D (6 bases). The CDR3 loop spans 16 amino acids. V was cut by 0 bases and J by 5 bases, with 17 bases left in between. Looked up from germline, CDR1 is SGHRS and CDR2 is YFSETQ. CDR3 protein: CASSLGSLTGGETQYF. Here the CDR3 DNA reads TGCGCCAGCAGCTTGGGCTCCTTAACAGGAGGGGAGACCCAGTACTTC.

V and J are TRBV5-1 and TRBJ2-3; TRBD2 aligns across 13 bases. The CDR3 consists of 16 residues. V was pared by 4 bases and J by 5 bases, with 7 bases of the junction left unmatched. CDR1 is SGHRS, CDR2 YFSETQ, per germline. The CDR3 sequence: CASSQGLAGMVDTQYF. The CDR3 DNA reads TGCGCCAGCAGCCAGGGACTAGCGGGGATGGTAGATACGCAGTATTTT.

CDR3 bases: TGTGCCAGCAGCTTATCTGGGGTCGGGACTGAAGCTTTCTTT. Protein: CASSLSGVGTEAFF. J is TRBJ1-1 and V is TRBV7-9; D call uncertain. V shed 2 bases and J shed 5 bases, with 12 bases lying between them. The CDR3 spans 14 residues. CDR1 and CDR2 from the germline V gene are SEHNR and FQNEAQ (reference sequence). Based on the CDR3 plus reference TRBV7-9 and TRBJ1-1, the full variable domain is DTGVSQNPRHKITKRGQNVTFRCDPISEHNRLYWYRQTLGQGPEFLTYFQNEAQLEKSRLLSDRFSAERPKGSFSTLEIQRTEQGDSAMYLCASSLSGVGTEAFFGQGTRLTVV.

This clone was seen a single time. The V and J genes are TRBV5-4 and TRBJ1-1; D possibly corresponds to TRBD1 (5 bases). Trimming pared 4 bases from V and 0 bases from J, leaving 13 bases between. The CDR3 totals 15 residues. Germline CDR1 SGHNT, CDR2 YYREEE (reference sequence). The CDR3 coding sequence is TGTGCCAGCAGCCAGGGACGGGGAATGAACACTGAAGCTTTCTTT. Protein product: CASSQGRGMNTEAFF.

V usage is TRBV2 and J usage is TRBJ1-2; D is uncertain. V lost 2 bases, J lost 4 bases, and 17 bases lay in between. The CDR3 extends over 16 amino acids. Germline V gene sequence: CDR1 SNHLY, CDR2 FYNNEI. Here the CDR3 reads CASSERVTVRRYGYTF. CDR3 bases: TGTGCCAGCAGTGAAAGGGTCACAGTACGTCGCTATGGCTACACCTTC.

This CDR3 is CASSLERGSNQPQHF. The CDR3 DNA is TGTGCCAGCAGCTTGGAGCGGGGAAGCAATCAGCCCCAGCATTTT. The gene calls are TRBV5-5 and TRBJ1-5; the D is unclear. CDR1 is SGHKS, CDR2 YYEKEE, per germline (reference sequence). V was pared by 0 bases and J by 1 base, with 8 bases between. The CDR3 is made up of 15 amino acids.

The J gene is TRBJ1-6, the V gene TRBV10-2; D is possibly TRBD1 (6 bases). This CDR3 is built from 17 residues. Germline CDR1 reads WSHSY; CDR2 reads SAAADI. Trimming left V 4 bases short and J 2 bases short, with 15 bases between. The CDR3 sequence: CASSAKRGYTYNSPLHF. As DNA, the CDR3 is TGCGCCAGCAGTGCAAAAAGGGGGTATACCTATAATTCACCCCTCCACTTT.

The chain uses TRBV3-1 (or the pseudogene TRBV3-2) and TRBJ2-7; D is possibly TRBD1 (6 bases). The ends were cut back, 4 bases at V and 3 bases at J, with 16 bases in the middle. Per the germline V gene, CDR1 is LGHDT and CDR2 is YNNKEL (reference sequence). CDR3 length: 15 amino acids. This CDR3 reads CASSRNTGPYYEQYF. DNA of the CDR3: TGTGCCAGCAGCCGGAATACAGGGCCCTACTACGAGCAGTACTTC.

The chain is built from TRBV21-1 and TRBJ1-2; the table's D call, TRBD1, was not checked against the DNA. TRBV21-1 represents a pseudogene. The CDR3 has 16 residues. The CDR3 coding sequence is TGTGCCAGCAGCAAAGAGCCGGACAGGGTATACTATGGCTACACCTTC. Translation gives CASSKEPDRVYYGYTF.

The DNA for the CDR3 is TGCGCCAGCAGCCAAGATTTCTACGGACTTCCGAGCTCCTACAATGAGCAGTTCTTC. Encoded protein: CASSQDFYGLPSSYNEQFF. This chain uses TRBV4-3 with TRBJ2-1; possibly TRBD2 for D (5 bases). V was cut by 0 bases and J by 0 bases, with 18 bases left in between. CDR3 length: 19 residues. Germline CDR1 is LGHNA and CDR2 is YSLEER.

This clone was recorded only once. The gene calls are TRBV7-9 and TRBJ2-7, with a possible D match to TRBD2 (5 bases). This CDR3 comprises 14 residues. V shed 6 bases and J shed 3 bases, with 15 bases lying between them. Germline V gene lookup returns CDR1 SEHNR and CDR2 FQNEAQ (reference sequence). CDR3 bases: TGTGCCAGCAGTCTAGAGGAGCGGTTCTACGAGCAGTACTTC. Its protein product is CASSLEERFYEQYF. Supplemented by reference TRBV7-9 and TRBJ2-7, the full variable domain reads DTGVSQNPRHKITKRGQNVTFRCDPISEHNRLYWYRQTLGQGPEFLTYFQNEAQLEKSRLLSDRFSAERPKGSFSTLEIQRTEQGDSAMYLCASSLEERFYEQYFGPGTRLTVT.

V is TRBV18 and J is TRBJ2-5; D may be TRBD1 or TRBD2 (6 bases each). The CDR3 is 16 residues long. Germline assignment: CDR1 KGHSH and CDR2 LQKENI. The V gene lost 1 base and the J gene lost 7 bases, with 19 bases spanning the gap. CDR3 nucleotides: TGTGCCAGCTCACCACGGGGGGCAGACGCGGGAACGACCCAGTACTTC. It yields the protein CASSPRGADAGTTQYF.

The genes are TRBV29-1 and TRBJ1-6, with D possibly matching TRBD1 (6 bases). Germline values: CDR1 SQVTM, CDR2 ANQGSEA. With 0 bases removed from V and 7 bases from J, the gap between germline ends came to 7 bases. The CDR3 has 13 residues. For the CDR3, the DNA is TGCAGCGTTGAAGAAGGGGGGAATTCACCCCTCCACTTT. This codes for CSVEEGGNSPLHF.

The chain carries TRBV15 and TRBJ2-5, with D maybe TRBD1 (6 bases). Trimming pared 1 base from V and 2 bases from J, leaving 8 bases between. CDR1 LNHNV and CDR2 YYDKDF come from the germline V gene (reference sequence). The CDR3 runs to 14 residues. In DNA, the CDR3 is TGTGCCACCAGCAGAGGACAGGTGCAAGAGACCCAGTACTTC. This gives the protein CATSRGQVQETQYF.

The chain carries TRBV5-6 and TRBJ2-7, with D maybe TRBD1 (6 bases). Deletions cut 4 bases from V and 2 bases from J, with 13 bases between. The V gene's germline CDR1 is SGHDT and CDR2 YYEEEE. The CDR3 length is 14 residues. The CDR3: CASSPDWGPYEQYF. CDR3 in DNA: TGTGCCAGCAGCCCGGACTGGGGGCCCTACGAGCAGTACTTC.

The chain employs TRBV3-1 (or the pseudogene TRBV3-2) and TRBJ2-3; possible D gene TRBD1, 6 bases. V lost 0 bases and J lost 1, with 14 bases in between. The CDR3 contains 17 residues. CDR1 is LGHDT, CDR2 YNNKEL, per germline (reference sequence). CDR3 sequence (DNA): TGTGCCAGCAGCCAAGACGGCAGGGGCGGTGGCACAGATACGCAGTATTTT. Encoded protein: CASSQDGRGGGTDTQYF.

The V gene is TRBV2, the J gene TRBJ1-1; D may be TRBD1 (6 bases). Germline loops: CDR1 SNHLY, CDR2 FYNNEI. The CDR3 loop spans 13 amino acids. Trimming removed 8 bases at V and 0 bases at J, with 10 bases between. The chain's CDR3 is CASLRGLNTEAFF. The CDR3 bases are TGTGCCAGCTTACGGGGGCTGAACACTGAAGCTTTCTTT.

The chain combines TRBV2 with TRBJ1-1; 9 nucleotides align to TRBD1. This CDR3 region has 14 residues. Germline values: CDR1 SNHLY, CDR2 FYNNEI. The trim removed 6 bases at V and 4 bases at J, leaving 6 bases unmatched. The CDR3 loop is CASRTHRGLTEAFF. The CDR3 DNA reads TGTGCCAGCAGAACACACAGGGGGCTCACTGAAGCTTTCTTT.

This clone has just a few counts. The chain is built from TRBV10-3 and TRBJ2-3; a weak D match, TRBD2 (6 bases). The germline V gene has CDR1 ENHRY and CDR2 SYGVKD. The V and J ends lost 7 bases and 2 bases respectively, with 10 bases between them. CDR3 size: 13 residues. The CDR3 coding sequence is TGTGCCATCACCCCGGGGGTCACAGATACGCAGTATTTT. Translating it yields CAITPGVTDTQYF.